This entry lists 9 T cell receptor beta chains sequenced from one sample in a study of T cells in Graves' hyperthyroidism and ophthalmopathy. RNA transcripts gave rise to amplified TCR beta CDR3 regions. First-round RT-PCR with HTBI primers amplified the TCR CDR3 region. TCRdb redid the calling of the multiplex PCR reads with MiXCR, one entry per CDR3 protein. The data hold some 600,000 distinct CDR3 sequences, with 40% to 55% observed a single time. The sample taken for sequencing was peripheral blood or thyroid tissue (not recorded which). The receptor set was obtained from a woman aged 18-30 years with Graves' hyperthyroidism.

This chain connects TRBV11-2 to TRBJ1-6, with TRBD1 identical over 9 bases. Germline V gene data show CDR1 as SGHAT and CDR2 as FQNNGV. The CDR3 covers 15 residues. Unmatched junction bases numbered 3, after V lost 2 bases and J lost 7 bases. In DNA, the CDR3 is TGTGCCAGCAGCTTAACAGGGGGCCGGAATTCACCCCTCCACTTT. The encoded protein is CASSLTGGRNSPLHF.

This clonotype was seen a few times. The chain is built from TRBV20-1 and TRBJ1-2, with 10 bases that match TRBD1. This CDR3 region has 14 residues. Germline trimming cut 6 bases from V and 8 bases from J; bases unmatched to any gene: 12. The germline gives CDR1 DFQATT, CDR2 SNEGSKA (reference sequence). CDR3 in DNA: TGCAGTGCACAAGACAGGGGGCTTCGAGAAGGCTACACCTTC. Its protein is CSAQDRGLREGYTF.

This CDR3 is CASSYSQGAHEQYF. The CDR3 DNA follows: TGTGCCAGCAGTTACTCCCAGGGGGCCCACGAGCAGTACTTC. The rearrangement joins TRBV7-2 to TRBJ2-7; 8 bases are a match to TRBD1. After removal of 6 bases from V and 5 bases from J, the junction contained 9 bases not matched to a gene. Per the germline V gene, CDR1 is SGHTA and CDR2 is FQGNSA. This CDR3 has 14 residues. Using reference TRBV7-2 and TRBJ2-7 for the parts outside the CDR3, the full variable domain is GAGVSQSPSNKVTEKGKDVELRCDPISGHTALYWYRQSLGQGLEFLIYFQGNSAPDKSGLPSDRFSAERTGGSVSTLTIQRTQQEDSAVYLCASSYSQGAHEQYFGPGTRLTVT.

In this sample, this clonotype turned up many times. V gene TRBV10-3 combines with J gene TRBJ1-4; a weak D match, TRBD1 (6 bases). Deletions cut 0 bases from V and 9 bases from J, with 14 bases between. Germline CDR1 ENHRY, CDR2 SYGVKD. CDR3 length: 15 residues. The CDR3 DNA reads TGTGCCATCAGTGAGTCGGACCAAGGGGGAAAAAAACTGTTTTTT. Its translation is CAISESDQGGKKLFF.

J is TRBJ2-7 and V is TRBV2; TRBD2 matches 7 bases. V dropped 3 bases and J dropped 5; count of bases not matched to a gene: 10. The CDR3 runs 15 residues. Germline assignment: CDR1 SNHLY and CDR2 FYNNEI. CDR3: CASSEVAGATDEQYF. CDR3 coding DNA: TGTGCCAGCAGTGAGGTGGCGGGAGCAACGGACGAGCAGTACTTC.

The chain carries TRBV7-9 and TRBJ1-1, with D possibly matching TRBD1 (6 bases). The V end lost 5 bases, the J end lost 3 bases, and 16 bases lay between the germline ends. CDR1 and CDR2 from the germline V gene are SEHNR and FQNEAQ (reference sequence). The CDR3 extends over 15 amino acids. CDR3 amino acids: CASSRYQGSDTEAFF. The CDR3 DNA follows: TGTGCCAGCAGCCGCTACCAGGGGTCGGACACTGAAGCTTTCTTT.

The gene calls are TRBV2 and TRBJ2-2, with D possibly matching TRBD1 (6 bases). V lost 4 bases, J lost 4 bases, and 10 bases lay in between. The germline V gene has CDR1 SNHLY and CDR2 FYNNEI. This CDR3 comprises 14 residues. This CDR3 reads CASSGTDFTGELFF. The CDR3 bases are TGTGCCAGCAGTGGGACAGATTTCACCGGGGAGCTGTTTTTT.

Concerning this clonotype: A much larger clone lies one base from this, so it may be a read error. The rearrangement uses TRBV7-3 and TRBJ2-5; a weak D match, TRBD2 (5 bases). In germline, CDR1 is SGHTA, CDR2 FQGTGA. This CDR3 spans 14 amino acids. V lost 2 bases and J lost 7, with 14 bases in between. The CDR3 here is CASSLAERSGTQYF. The CDR3 DNA reads TGTGCCAGCAGCTTAGCCGAGAGAAGCGGGACCCAGTACTTC. Drawing the rest from reference TRBV7-3 and TRBJ2-5, the complete variable domain is GAGVSQTPSNKVTEKGKYVELRCDPISGHTALYWYRQSLGQGPEFLIYFQGTGAADDSGLPNDRFFAVRPEGSVSTLKIQRTERGDSAVYLCASSLAERSGTQYFGPGTRLLVL.

This sequence joins TRBV24-1 and TRBJ1-5; 7 bases map to TRBD1. Trimming took 12 bases from V and 0 from J; bases not matched to a gene: 7. The CDR3 totals 14 residues. In germline, CDR1 is KGHDR, CDR2 SFDVKD. This CDR3 is CASTGAYSNQPQHF. In DNA, the CDR3 is TGTGCCTCTACAGGGGCTTATAGCAATCAGCCCCAGCATTTT.